This TCR beta chain was recorded in a study of beta chain features in type 1 diabetes. The CDR3 runs 15 residues. Germline V gene data show CDR1 as MDHEN and CDR2 as SYDVKM. The V segment lost 4 bases and the J segment 8 bases; nucleotides outside the gene matches: 12. Every bit of the isolated RNA underwent reverse transcription, so sequencing read expressed TCRB transcripts. Stem cell-like memory T cell samples averaged about 1.01 million immunoSEQ reads each. The protocol was immunoSEQ multiplex PCR, while the TCRdb copy is restricted to in-frame clones and leaves out a portion. The sample carries over 100,000 clones, approximately 37% recorded once.

This sequence was found in a woman in her late teens or twenties in good health. Sequencing used stem cell memory CD4+ T cells from blood. This sequence joins TRBV28 and TRBJ1-2, with TRBD1 identical over 8 bases. CDR3 sequence (DNA): TGTGCCAGCAGTTCAGTCCCGACAGGGGTTGAAGGCTACACCTTC. Protein product: CASSSVPTGVEGYTF.